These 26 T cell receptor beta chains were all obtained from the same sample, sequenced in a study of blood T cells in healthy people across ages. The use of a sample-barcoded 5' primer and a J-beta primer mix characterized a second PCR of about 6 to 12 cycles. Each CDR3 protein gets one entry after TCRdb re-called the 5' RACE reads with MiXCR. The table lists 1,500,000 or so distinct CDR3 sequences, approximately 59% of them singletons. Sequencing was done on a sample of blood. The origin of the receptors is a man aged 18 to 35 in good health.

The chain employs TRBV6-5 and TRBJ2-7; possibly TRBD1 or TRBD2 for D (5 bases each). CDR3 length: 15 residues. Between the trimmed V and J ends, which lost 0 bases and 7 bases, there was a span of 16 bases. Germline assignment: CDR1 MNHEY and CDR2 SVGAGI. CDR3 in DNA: TGTGCCAGCAGTTACTCTCGGGGCAGGGTAGATGAGCAGTACTTC. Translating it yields CASSYSRGRVDEQYF.

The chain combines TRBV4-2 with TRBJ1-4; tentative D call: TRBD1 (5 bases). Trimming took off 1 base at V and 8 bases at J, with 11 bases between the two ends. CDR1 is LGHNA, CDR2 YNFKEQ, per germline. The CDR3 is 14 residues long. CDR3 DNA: TGTGCCAGCAGCCAAGTCGGGGCGGAGGAAAAACTGTTTTTT. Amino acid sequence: CASSQVGAEEKLFF.

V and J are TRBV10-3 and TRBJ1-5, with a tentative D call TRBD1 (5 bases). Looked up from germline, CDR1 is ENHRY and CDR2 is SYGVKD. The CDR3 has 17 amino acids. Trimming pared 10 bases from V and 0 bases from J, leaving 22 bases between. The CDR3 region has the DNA TGTGCCAGCCGAAGGGAGGGCTGGGGGTATAGCAATCAGCCCCAGCATTTT. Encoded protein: CASRREGWGYSNQPQHF.

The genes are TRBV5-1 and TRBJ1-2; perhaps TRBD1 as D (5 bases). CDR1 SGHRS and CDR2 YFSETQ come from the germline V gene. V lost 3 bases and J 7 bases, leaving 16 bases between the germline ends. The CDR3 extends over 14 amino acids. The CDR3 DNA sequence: TGCGCCAGCAGCTGGGGCAGCAATGGACTTGGCTACACCTTC. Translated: CASSWGSNGLGYTF.

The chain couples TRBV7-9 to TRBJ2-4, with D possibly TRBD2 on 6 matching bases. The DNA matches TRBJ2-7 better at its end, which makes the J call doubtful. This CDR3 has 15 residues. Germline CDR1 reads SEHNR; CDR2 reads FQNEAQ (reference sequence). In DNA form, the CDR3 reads TGTGCCAGCAGCATAGGGGCGGGATTGGAATACGAGCAGTACTTC. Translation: CASSIGAGLEYEQYF.

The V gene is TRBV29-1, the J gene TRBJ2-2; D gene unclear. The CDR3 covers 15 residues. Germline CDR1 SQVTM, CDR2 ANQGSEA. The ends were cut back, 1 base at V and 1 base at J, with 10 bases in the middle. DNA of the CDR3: TGCAGCGTTGAAGTTTTTCCCCAGAACACCGGGGAGCTGTTTTTT. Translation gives CSVEVFPQNTGELFF.

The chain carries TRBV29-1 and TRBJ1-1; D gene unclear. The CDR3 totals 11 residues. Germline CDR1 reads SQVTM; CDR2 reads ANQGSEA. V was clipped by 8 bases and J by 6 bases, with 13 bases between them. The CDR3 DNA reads TGCAGCTCAACTCCGGCAGCTGAAGCTTTCTTT. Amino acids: CSSTPAAEAFF.

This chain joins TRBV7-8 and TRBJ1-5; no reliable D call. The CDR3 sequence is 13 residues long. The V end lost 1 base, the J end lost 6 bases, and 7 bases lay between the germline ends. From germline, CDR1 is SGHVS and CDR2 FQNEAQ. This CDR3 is CASSLELSQPQHF. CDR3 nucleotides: TGTGCCAGCAGCTTAGAGTTAAGTCAGCCCCAGCATTTT.

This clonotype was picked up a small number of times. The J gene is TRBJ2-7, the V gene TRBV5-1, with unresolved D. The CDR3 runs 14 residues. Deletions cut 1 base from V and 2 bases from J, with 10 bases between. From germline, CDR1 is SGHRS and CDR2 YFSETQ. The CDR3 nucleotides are TGCGCCAGCAGCTTGACTACGGATACCTACGAGCAGTACTTC. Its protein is CASSLTTDTYEQYF.

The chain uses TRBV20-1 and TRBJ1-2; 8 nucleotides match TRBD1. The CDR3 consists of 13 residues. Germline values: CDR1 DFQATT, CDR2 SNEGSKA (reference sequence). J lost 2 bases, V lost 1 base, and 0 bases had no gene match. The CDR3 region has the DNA TGCAGTGCTAGAGGGACAGGGAACTATGGCTACACCTTC. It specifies CSARGTGNYGYTF.

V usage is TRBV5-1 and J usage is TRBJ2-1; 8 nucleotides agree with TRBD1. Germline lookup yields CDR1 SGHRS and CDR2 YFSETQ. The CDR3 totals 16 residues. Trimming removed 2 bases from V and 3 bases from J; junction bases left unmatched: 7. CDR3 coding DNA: TGCGCCAGCAGCTTAACAGGACAGGGCGGCTACAATGAGCAGTTCTTC. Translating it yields CASSLTGQGGYNEQFF.

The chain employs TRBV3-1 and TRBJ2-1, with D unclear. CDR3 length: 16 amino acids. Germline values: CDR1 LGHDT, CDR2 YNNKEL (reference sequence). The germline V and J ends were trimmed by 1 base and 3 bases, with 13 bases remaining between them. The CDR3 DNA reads TGTGCCAGCAGCCAAGGCTCAGCCGGATACTACAATGAGCAGTTCTTC. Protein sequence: CASSQGSAGYYNEQFF.

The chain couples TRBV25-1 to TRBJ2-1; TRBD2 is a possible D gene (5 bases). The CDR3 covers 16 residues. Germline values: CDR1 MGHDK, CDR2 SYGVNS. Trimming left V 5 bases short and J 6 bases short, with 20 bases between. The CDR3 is CASSPPGNQLINEQFF. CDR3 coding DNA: TGTGCCAGCAGTCCCCCCGGGAACCAGCTTATCAATGAGCAGTTCTTC.

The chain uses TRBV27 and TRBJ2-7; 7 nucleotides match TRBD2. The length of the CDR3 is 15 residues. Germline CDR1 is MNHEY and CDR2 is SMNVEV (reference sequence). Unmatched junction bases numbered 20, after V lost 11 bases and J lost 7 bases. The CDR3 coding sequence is TGTGCCGTCACCTCCCCGGGACTATCAAGTAGGGAGCAGTACTTC. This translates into CAVTSPGLSSREQYF.

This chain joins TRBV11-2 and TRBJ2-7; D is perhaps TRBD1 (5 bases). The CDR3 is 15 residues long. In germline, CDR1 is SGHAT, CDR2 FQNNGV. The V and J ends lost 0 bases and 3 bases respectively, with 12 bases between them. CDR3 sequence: CASSLDALDIYEQYF. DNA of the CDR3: TGTGCCAGCAGCTTAGACGCCCTGGACATCTACGAGCAGTACTTC. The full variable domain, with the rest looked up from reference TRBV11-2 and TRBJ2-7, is EAGVAQSPRYKIIEKRQSVAFWCNPISGHATLYWYQQILGQGPKLLIQFQNNGVVDDSQLPKDRFSAERLKGVDSTLKIQPAKLEDSAVYLCASSLDALDIYEQYFGPGTRLTVT.

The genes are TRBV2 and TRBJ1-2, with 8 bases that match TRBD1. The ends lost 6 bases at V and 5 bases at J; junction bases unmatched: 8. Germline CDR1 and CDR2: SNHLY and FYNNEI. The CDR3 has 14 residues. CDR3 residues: CASSLLRTGYGYTF. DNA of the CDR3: TGTGCCAGCAGCCTTCTCCGGACAGGGTATGGCTACACCTTC. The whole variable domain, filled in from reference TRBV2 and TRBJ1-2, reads EPEVTQTPSHQVTQMGQEVILRCVPISNHLYFYWYRQILGQKVEFLVSFYNNEISEKSEIFDDQFSVERPDGSNFTLKIRSTKLEDSAMYFCASSLLRTGYGYTFGSGTRLTVV.

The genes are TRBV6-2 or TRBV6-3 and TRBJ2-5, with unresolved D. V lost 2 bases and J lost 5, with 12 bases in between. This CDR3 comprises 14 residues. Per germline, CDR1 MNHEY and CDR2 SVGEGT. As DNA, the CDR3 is TGTGCCAGCAGTTACCGGTCATCGTGGGAGACCCAGTACTTC. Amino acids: CASSYRSSWETQYF.

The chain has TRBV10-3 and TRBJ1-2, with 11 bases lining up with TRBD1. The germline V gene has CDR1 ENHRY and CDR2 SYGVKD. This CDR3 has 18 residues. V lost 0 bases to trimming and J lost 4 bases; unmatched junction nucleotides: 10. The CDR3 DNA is TGTGCCATCAGTGAGTCGATGGACAGGGGGCCAGTGGCCTATGGCTACACCTTC. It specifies CAISESMDRGPVAYGYTF.

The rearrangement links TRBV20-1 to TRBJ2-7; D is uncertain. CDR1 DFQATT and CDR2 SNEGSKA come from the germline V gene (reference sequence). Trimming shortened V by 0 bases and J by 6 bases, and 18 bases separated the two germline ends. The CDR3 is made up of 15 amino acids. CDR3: CSARDVRASYLEQYF. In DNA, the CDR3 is TGCAGTGCTAGAGATGTAAGGGCATCCTACCTCGAGCAGTACTTC.

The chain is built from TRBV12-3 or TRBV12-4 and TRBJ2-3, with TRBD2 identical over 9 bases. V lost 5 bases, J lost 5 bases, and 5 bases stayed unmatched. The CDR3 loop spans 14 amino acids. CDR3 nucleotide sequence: TGTGCCAGCAGTCCCAGCGGGAGGCGAGATACGCAGTATTTT. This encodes CASSPSGRRDTQYF.

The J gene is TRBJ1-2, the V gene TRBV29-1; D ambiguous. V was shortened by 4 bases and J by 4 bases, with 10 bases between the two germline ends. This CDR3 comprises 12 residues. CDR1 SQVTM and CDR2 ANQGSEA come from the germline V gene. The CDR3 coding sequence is TGCAGCGTTGGGGTAGGGCTCTATGGCTACACCTTC. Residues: CSVGVGLYGYTF.

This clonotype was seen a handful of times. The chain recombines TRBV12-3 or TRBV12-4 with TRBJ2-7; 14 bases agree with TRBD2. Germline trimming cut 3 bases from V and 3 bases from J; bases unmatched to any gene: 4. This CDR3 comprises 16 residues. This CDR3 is CASSFRTSGGIYEQYF. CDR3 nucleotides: TGTGCCAGCAGTTTCCGGACTAGCGGGGGGATCTACGAGCAGTACTTC.

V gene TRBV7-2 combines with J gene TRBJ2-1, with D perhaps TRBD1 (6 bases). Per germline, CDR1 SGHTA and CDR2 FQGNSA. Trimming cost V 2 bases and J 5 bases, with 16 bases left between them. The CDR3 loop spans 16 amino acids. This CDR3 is CASSLNVAGVDNEQFF. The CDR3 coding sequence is TGTGCCAGCAGCTTAAATGTGGCAGGGGTGGACAATGAGCAGTTCTTC.

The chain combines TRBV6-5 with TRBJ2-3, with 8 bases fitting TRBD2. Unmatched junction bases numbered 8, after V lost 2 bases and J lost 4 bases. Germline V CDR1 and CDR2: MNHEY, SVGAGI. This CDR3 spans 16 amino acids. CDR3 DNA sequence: TGTGCCAGCAGTTACGGAAGCGGGGGAGGTGCAGATACGCAGTATTTT. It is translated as CASSYGSGGGADTQYF.

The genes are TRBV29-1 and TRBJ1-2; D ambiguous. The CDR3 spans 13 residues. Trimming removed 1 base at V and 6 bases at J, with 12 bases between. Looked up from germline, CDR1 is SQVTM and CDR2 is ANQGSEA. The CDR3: CSVEGPAEDGYTF. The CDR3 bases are TGCAGCGTTGAAGGTCCGGCTGAAGATGGCTACACCTTC.

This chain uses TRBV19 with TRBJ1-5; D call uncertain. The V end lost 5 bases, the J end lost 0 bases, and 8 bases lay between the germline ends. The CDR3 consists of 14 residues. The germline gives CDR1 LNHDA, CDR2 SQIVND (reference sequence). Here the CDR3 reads CASSLGHSNQPQHF. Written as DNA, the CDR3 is TGTGCCAGTAGTTTAGGTCATAGCAATCAGCCCCAGCATTTT. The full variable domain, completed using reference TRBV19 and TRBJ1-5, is DGGITQSPKYLFRKEGQNVTLSCEQNLNHDAMYWYRQDPGQGLRLIYYSQIVNDFQKGDIAEGYSVSREKKESFPLTVTSAQKNPTAFYLCASSLGHSNQPQHFGDGTRLSIL.